This TCR beta chain was found in a study of molecular identifiers for immune sequencing clone quantification. Germline values: CDR1 LNHDA, CDR2 SQIVND (reference sequence). This CDR3 spans 12 amino acids. The V gene lost 4 bases and the J gene lost 6 bases, with 8 bases spanning the gap. TCRdb independently ran MiXCR on the PCR reads; one entry per CDR3 protein. The sample includes around 100,000 distinct CDR3 sequences, about 35% of them seen just once. V and J are TRBV19 and TRBJ2-3, with D tentatively TRBD2 (6 bases). This receptor was taken from a human donor in good health. Some libraries in this study had Jurkat cell RNA spiked in. Sample: naive CD8+ T cells from blood, with Jurkat cell RNA spiked in. Sample subset: FACS-sorted CD8+CD4-CCR7+CD45RA+ naive T cells. For the CDR3, the DNA is TGTGCCAGTAGTACGGGACTTGATACGCAGTATTTT. Translated, it gives CASSTGLDTQYF.